This TCR beta chain was found in a study of a mutant IDH1 vaccine in newly diagnosed glioma (dated by TCRdb to the early 2020s). Background on the whole study: Patients were given eight vaccinations, in weeks 1, 3, 5, 7, 11, 15, 19 and 23, which matched visits V03 through V10. Longitudinal TCRB deep sequencing was done for about two dozen treated patients, wherever samples were available for exploratory analyses. Of the 30 or so patients who were treated, about 62% were male and 37.5% were female, and the mean age was around 40 years. Vaccination began 4-6 weeks after radiotherapy alone, or alongside temozolomide cycles in the chemotherapy-containing groups. Peripheral blood samples were drawn at six visits, namely V03 (baseline), V05, V07, V10, V12 and V13. Before enrollment, patients had received standard therapy of radiotherapy alone, temozolomide alone, or radiochemotherapy with temozolomide; most received the combination.

Study-wide findings and limitations: It was noted by the authors that analyses of patient blood samples could not be reproduced owing to sample limitations. Changes in the top peripheral T cell clonotypes picked up by TCRB sequencing did not appear to be linked to pseudoprogression. Immune responses induced by the vaccine were seen in roughly 95% of patients across multiple MHC alleles. PBMC samples for TCRB deep sequencing were selected based on availability.

Library construction relied on the immunoSEQ multiplex PCR assay. The hsTCRB Kit was used according to the manufacturer's protocol to amplify rearranged TCR beta chain sequences. An Illumina MiSeq was used to sequence the TCRB libraries. For the original study's pipeline: Demultiplexing, trimming and gene mapping were performed with the kit vendor's proprietary platform. In its TCRdb copy, this immuneACCESS table keeps in-frame sequences only and misses some clones. Where compared with another copy, unresolved V genes explain less than half of these, and the others have no known cause. V and J calls and clone size come straight from that table; D and trimming were deduced from the DNA. The table for this sample lists around 50,000 clones; around 90% of them were counted only once. The ten biggest clones cover roughly 5% of the sample. The germline V gene (reference sequence) specifies LNHDA as CDR1 and SQIVND as CDR2. The CDR3 covers 13 residues, taking in both the cysteine and the phenylalanine. Just CDR3 DNA is preserved here, 39 bases in frame from base 1. V loses 5 bases of germline sequence and J loses 1 base, and the interval between the two ends is 5 bases.

With respect to this clone: Which antigen it targets is not known. No base-level quality is on record; no much larger clone is a single base apart.

Sample time point, as interpreted from the label and publication: week 5, during vaccination. Every vaccine dose consisted of 300 ug of a 20-mer mutant IDH1 peptide in Montanide, administered subcutaneously together with topical imiquimod. The donors had newly diagnosed IDH1-mutant astrocytomas of WHO grade 3 or 4 that showed loss of nuclear ATRX. The samples were drawn from NOA16, a multicentre, single-arm, open-label phase I trial in Germany that tested a mutant IDH1 peptide vaccine in humans for the first time. Genomic DNA for TCRB sequencing was extracted from EDTA blood using the DNeasy Blood and Tissue Kit.

The sequencing used PBMCs, collected from a glioma patient whose treatment included an IDH1 peptide vaccine. The receptor chain draws on TRBV19 and TRBJ2-2; a confident D gene designation cannot be given. This TCR derives from a woman aged 40 to 50 with glioma. The CDR3 has the sequence CASSEKNTGELFF. The bases are TGTGCCAGTAGTGAAAAGAACACCGGGGAGCTGTTTTTT.